A single TCR beta chain is shown here with its context. Its antigen is unknown. No much larger clone is present one base from it, and per-base qualities are unavailable. These data are taken from a study of blood T cell repertoires in COVID-19 (dated by TCRdb to the early 2020s). The study in broad terms: The collaborator samples originated in the United States, Italy and Spain and spanned the acute and convalescent phases of COVID-19. A de-identified subject ID, COVID-19 status, age in years and sex were almost always included in the sample metadata. Deeply sampled blood TCRbeta repertoires from subjects exposed to, actively infected with, or recovered from COVID-19 were included in the dataset. Where available, HLA class I and class II types were obtained from metadata supplied by the sample provider rather than from assay-based typing. The prospective study material was composed of cDNA or gDNA derived from T cells, B-cell-depleted T cells, or PBMCs. A freely available public database, intended as a resource for researchers studying the immune response to SARS-CoV-2, is where the repertoires were released. Samples came from the ongoing ImmuneRACE study (first 160 participants) plus 1,254 subjects from 6 global collaborators. The full study reports these points: Clinical and demographic metadata were provided uncurated, with the amount varying by source and participant.

V is clipped by 3 bases and J by 3 bases, and the sequence between their germline boundaries is 8 bases long. The germline V gene sets CDR1 to KGHSH and CDR2 to LQKENI. CDR3 length: 14 amino acids, cysteine to phenylalanine. Kept here is only the CDR3 DNA, which spans 42 bases and is read in frame from base 1. TCRbeta CDR3 regions were amplified from genomic DNA by means of the immunoSEQ Assay, a bias-controlled multiplex PCR. In the authors' own workflow: The number of nucleated cells in each sample was estimated by amplification of reference gene primers within the assay. To quantify the absolute abundance of each unique TCRbeta CDR3 rearrangement, sequence reads were collapsed and filtered. For each sample, productive Simpson clonality was calculated as the square root of Simpson's diversity index over productive rearrangements. This immuneACCESS table, as held by TCRdb, lists in-frame sequences with V and J called but not all clones. Of the missing ones, under half trace to an unresolved V gene in checked studies; the others have no known cause. The V and J calls and clone size come from that table; D and trimming were worked out from the DNA. Counted in this sample were roughly 250,000 clones; roughly 79% of them appeared once. In total, the top ten clones hold 1.5% to 2% of the sample.

Each collaborating institution followed its own protocols to collect whole blood in K2EDTA tubes. For TCRbeta analysis, collaborators shipped samples in one of three forms: frozen whole blood, isolated PBMCs, or DNA extracted from either of those sample types. The V gene is TRBV18 and the J gene is TRBJ2-2, with TRBD2 perhaps the D gene, on 5 matching bases. This receptor was obtained from a woman at least 80 years old with acute or convalescent COVID-19. The sequenced material came from peripheral blood. Here the CDR3 is given as CASSPSGYTGELFF. The nucleotide sequence is TGTGCCAGCTCACCCAGCGGCTACACCGGGGAGCTGTTTTTT.